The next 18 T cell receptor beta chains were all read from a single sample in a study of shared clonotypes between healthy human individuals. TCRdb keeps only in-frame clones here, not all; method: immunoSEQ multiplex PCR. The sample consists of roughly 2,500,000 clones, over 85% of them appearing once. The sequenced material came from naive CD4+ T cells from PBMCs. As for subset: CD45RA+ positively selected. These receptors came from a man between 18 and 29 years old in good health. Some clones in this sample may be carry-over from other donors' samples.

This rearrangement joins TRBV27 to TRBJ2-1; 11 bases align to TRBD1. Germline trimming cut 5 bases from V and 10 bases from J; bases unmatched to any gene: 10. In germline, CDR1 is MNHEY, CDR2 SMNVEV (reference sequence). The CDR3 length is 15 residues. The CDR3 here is CASSPGQGAIGEQFF. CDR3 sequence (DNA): TGTGCCAGCAGTCCCGGACAGGGGGCGATAGGCGAGCAGTTCTTC.

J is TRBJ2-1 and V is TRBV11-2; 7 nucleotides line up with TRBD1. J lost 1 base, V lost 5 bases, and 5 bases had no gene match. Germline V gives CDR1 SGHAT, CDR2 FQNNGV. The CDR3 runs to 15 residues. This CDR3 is CASSRDRLSYNEQFF. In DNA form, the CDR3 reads TGTGCCAGCAGCCGGGACAGACTGTCCTACAATGAGCAGTTCTTC.

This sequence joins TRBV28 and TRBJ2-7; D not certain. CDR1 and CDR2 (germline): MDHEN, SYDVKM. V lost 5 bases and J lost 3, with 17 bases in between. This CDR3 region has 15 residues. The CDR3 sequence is CASSQALTAFYEQYF. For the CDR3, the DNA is TGTGCCAGCAGTCAAGCACTTACCGCCTTCTACGAGCAGTACTTC.

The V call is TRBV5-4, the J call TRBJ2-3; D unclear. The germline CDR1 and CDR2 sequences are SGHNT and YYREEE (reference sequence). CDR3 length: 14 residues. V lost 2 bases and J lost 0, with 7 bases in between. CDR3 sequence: CASSFRESTDTQYF. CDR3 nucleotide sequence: TGTGCCAGCAGCTTTAGGGAAAGCACAGATACGCAGTATTTT.

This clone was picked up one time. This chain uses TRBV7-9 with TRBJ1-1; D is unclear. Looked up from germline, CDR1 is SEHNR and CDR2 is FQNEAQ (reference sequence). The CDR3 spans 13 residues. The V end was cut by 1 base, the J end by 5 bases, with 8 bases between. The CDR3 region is CASSLEERTEAFF. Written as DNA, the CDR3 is TGTGCCAGCAGCTTAGAGGAGAGGACTGAAGCTTTCTTT.

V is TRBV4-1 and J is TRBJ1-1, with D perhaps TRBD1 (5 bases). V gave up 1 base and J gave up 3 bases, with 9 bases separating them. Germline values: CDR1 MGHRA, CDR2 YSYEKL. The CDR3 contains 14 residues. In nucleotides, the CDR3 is TGCGCCAGCAGCCAAGCTTGGGGGGACACTGAAGCTTTCTTT. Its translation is CASSQAWGDTEAFF.

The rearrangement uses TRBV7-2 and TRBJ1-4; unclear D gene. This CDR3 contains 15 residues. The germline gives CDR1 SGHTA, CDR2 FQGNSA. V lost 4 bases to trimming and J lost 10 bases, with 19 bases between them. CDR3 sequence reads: CASSSPTGNQGKLFF. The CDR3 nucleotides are TGTGCCAGCAGCTCTCCGACGGGTAATCAAGGAAAACTGTTTTTT.

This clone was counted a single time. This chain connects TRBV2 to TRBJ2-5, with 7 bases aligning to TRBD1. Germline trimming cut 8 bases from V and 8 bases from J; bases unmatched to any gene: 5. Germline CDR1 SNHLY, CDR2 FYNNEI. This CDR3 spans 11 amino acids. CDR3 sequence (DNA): TGTGCCAGCGGGACAGCCTTTACCCAGTACTTC. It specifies CASGTAFTQYF.

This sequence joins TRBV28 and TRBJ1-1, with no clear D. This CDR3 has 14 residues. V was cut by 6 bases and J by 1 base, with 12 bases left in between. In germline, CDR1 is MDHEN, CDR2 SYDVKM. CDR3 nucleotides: TGTGCCAGCAGCCCGGGAGGGTCGAACACTGAAGCTTTCTTT. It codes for CASSPGGSNTEAFF. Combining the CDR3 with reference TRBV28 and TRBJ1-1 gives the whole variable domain DVKVTQSSRYLVKRTGEKVFLECVQDMDHENMFWYRQDPGLGLRLIYFSYDVKMKEKGDIPEGYSVSREKKERFSLILESASTNQTSMYLCASSPGGSNTEAFFGQGTRLTVV.

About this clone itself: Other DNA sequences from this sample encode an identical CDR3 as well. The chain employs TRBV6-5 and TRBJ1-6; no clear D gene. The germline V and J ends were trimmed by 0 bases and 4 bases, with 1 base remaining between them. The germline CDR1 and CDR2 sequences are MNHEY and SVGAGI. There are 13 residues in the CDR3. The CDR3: CASSYSYNSPLHF. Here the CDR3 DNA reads TGTGCCAGCAGTTACTCGTATAATTCACCCCTCCACTTT.

In nucleotides, the CDR3 is TGCGCCAGCAGCGGATACGGGACAGGGGATGGCTACACCTTC. This translates into CASSGYGTGDGYTF. The chain combines TRBV5-1 with TRBJ1-2, with TRBD1 matching 10 bases. In germline, CDR1 is SGHRS, CDR2 YFSETQ. The CDR3 totals 14 residues. The V segment lost 4 bases and the J segment 6 bases; nucleotides outside the gene matches: 6. Full variable domain (missing parts from reference TRBV5-1 and TRBJ1-2): KAGVTQTPRYLIKTRGQQVTLSCSPISGHRSVSWYQQTPGQGLQFLFEYFSETQRNKGNFPGRFSGRQFSNSRSEMNVSTLELGDSALYLCASSGYGTGDGYTFGSGTRLTVV.

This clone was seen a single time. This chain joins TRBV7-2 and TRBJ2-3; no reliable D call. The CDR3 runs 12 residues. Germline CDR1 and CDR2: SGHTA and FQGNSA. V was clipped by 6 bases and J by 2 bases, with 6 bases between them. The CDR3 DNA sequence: TGTGCCAGCAGGGCCGTCACAGATACGCAGTATTTT. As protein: CASRAVTDTQYF.

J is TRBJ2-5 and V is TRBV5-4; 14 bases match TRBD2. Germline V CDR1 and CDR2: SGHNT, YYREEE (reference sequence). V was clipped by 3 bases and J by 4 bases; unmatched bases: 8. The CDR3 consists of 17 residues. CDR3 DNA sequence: TGTGCCAGCAGCTCGACTAGCGGGAGGGTCTGGGGAGAGACCCAGTACTTC. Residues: CASSSTSGRVWGETQYF.

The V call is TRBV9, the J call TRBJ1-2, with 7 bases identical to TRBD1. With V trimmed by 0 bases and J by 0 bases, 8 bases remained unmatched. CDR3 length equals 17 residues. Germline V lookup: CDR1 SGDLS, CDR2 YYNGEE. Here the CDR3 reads CASSVVAGGPPNYGYTF. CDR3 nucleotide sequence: TGTGCCAGCAGCGTAGTCGCAGGGGGACCGCCTAACTATGGCTACACCTTC.

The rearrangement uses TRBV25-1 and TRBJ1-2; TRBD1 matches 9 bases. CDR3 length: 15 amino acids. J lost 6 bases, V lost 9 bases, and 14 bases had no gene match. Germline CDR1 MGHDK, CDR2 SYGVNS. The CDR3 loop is CASTPGQGFSHGYTF. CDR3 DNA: TGTGCCAGTACACCGGGACAGGGTTTCTCTCATGGCTACACCTTC.

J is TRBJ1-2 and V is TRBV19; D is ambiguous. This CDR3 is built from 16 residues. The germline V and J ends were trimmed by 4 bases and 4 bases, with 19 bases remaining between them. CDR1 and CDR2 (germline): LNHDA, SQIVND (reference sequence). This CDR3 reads CASSTQGSPFSYGYTF. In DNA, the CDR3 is TGTGCCAGTAGTACCCAAGGGTCTCCCTTCTCCTATGGCTACACCTTC.

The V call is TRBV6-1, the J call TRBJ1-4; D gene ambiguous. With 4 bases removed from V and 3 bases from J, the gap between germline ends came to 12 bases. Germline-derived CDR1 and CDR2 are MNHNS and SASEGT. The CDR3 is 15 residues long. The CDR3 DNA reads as TGTGCCAGCAGTGTGCGACGTACGGCTAATGAAAAACTGTTTTTT. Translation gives CASSVRRTANEKLFF.

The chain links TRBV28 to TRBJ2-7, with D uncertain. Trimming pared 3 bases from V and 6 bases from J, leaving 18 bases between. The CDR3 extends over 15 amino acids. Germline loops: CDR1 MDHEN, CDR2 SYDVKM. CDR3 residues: CASSFPRGFNFEQYF. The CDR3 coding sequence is TGTGCCAGCAGTTTCCCCAGAGGTTTTAATTTCGAGCAGTACTTC.